The 7 T cell receptor beta chains given below trace back to one sample, sequenced in a study of cytomegalovirus exposure and HLA in healthy donors. PCR used 60 Vbeta primers and 13 Jbeta primers. Clones were read by immunoSEQ multiplex PCR, and TCRdb kept only the in-frame ones, dropping some. The top ten hold roughly 1.9% of the sample, which has hundreds of thousands of clones, 60% to 80% seen once. Sequenced sample: PBMCs. These TCRs come from a woman in her thirties in good health and CMV-seronegative.

The chain combines TRBV5-4 with TRBJ2-7, with 9 positions matching TRBD1. CDR1 SGHNT and CDR2 YYREEE come from the germline V gene (reference sequence). This CDR3 has 14 residues. J gave up 5 bases and V 4 bases, and 7 bases lay outside the gene matches. The CDR3 reads CASSTRDRDHEQYF. The CDR3, as DNA: TGTGCCAGCAGCACCAGGGACAGGGACCACGAGCAGTACTTC. The variable domain in full, completed from reference TRBV5-4 and TRBJ2-7, reads ETGVTQSPTHLIKTRGQQVTLRCSSQSGHNTVSWYQQALGQGPQFIFQYYREEENGRGNFPPRFSGLQFPNYSSELNVNALELDDSALYLCASSTRDRDHEQYFGPGTRLTVT.

This rearrangement joins TRBV30 to TRBJ1-5; 9 bases line up with TRBD1. Germline V lookup: CDR1 GTSNPN, CDR2 SVGIG (reference sequence). CDR3 length: 13 amino acids. After removal of 1 base from V and 7 bases from J, the junction contained 2 bases not matched to a gene. CDR3 residues: CAWSADRGQPQHF. CDR3 coding DNA: TGTGCCTGGAGTGCCGACAGGGGGCAGCCCCAGCATTTT.

V and J are TRBV16 and TRBJ1-2; TRBD1 is a possible D gene (5 bases). The germline gives CDR1 KGHSY, CDR2 FQNENV. CDR3 length: 13 residues. Deletions cut 4 bases from V and 1 base from J, with 7 bases between. The CDR3 coding sequence is TGTGCCAGCAGCCTGACAGATAACTATGGCTACACCTTC. Its protein is CASSLTDNYGYTF.

The gene calls are TRBV7-9 and TRBJ2-5, with D possibly TRBD2 on 5 matching bases. Trimming pared 0 bases from V and 5 bases from J, leaving 13 bases between. The CDR3 contains 15 residues. Germline CDR1 is SEHNR and CDR2 is FQNEAQ (reference sequence). The CDR3: CASSLAGLAVETQYF. CDR3 in DNA: TGTGCCAGCAGCTTAGCGGGTCTAGCCGTGGAGACCCAGTACTTC. Using reference TRBV7-9 and TRBJ2-5 for the parts outside the CDR3, the full variable domain is DTGVSQNPRHKITKRGQNVTFRCDPISEHNRLYWYRQTLGQGPEFLTYFQNEAQLEKSRLLSDRFSAERPKGSFSTLEIQRTEQGDSAMYLCASSLAGLAVETQYFGPGTRLLVL.

This chain uses TRBV7-6 with TRBJ2-5; 8 bases are a match to TRBD1. Germline CDR1 reads SGHVS; CDR2 reads FNYEAQ. The CDR3 spans 13 residues. Trimming removed 3 bases from V and 4 bases from J; junction bases left unmatched: 1. Written as DNA, the CDR3 is TGTGCCAGCAGCTTCGACAGGGGAGAGACCCAGTACTTC. As protein: CASSFDRGETQYF.

This clone was seen a single time. A single base is all that separates this from a far larger clone, so a read error is likely. This sequence joins TRBV4-1 and TRBJ2-1; unclear D gene. The CDR3 consists of 16 residues. Germline V gene data show CDR1 as MGHRA and CDR2 as YSYEKL. The CDR3 here is CASSQETTSSYNQQFF. The CDR3 bases are TGCGCCAGCAGCCAAGAGACAACCTCCTCCTACAATCAGCAGTTCTTC.

In the case of this clone: At one of its ends the junction is not consistent with the germline gene, which may arise from a read error. The chain links TRBV2 to TRBJ1-1; no definite D call. The CDR3 runs to 13 residues. Germline V gene data show CDR1 as SNHLY and CDR2 as FYNNEI. The CDR3 sequence is CASKQPLLYLRAF. CDR3 nucleotide sequence: TGTGCCAGCAAACAGCCGCTACTTTATCTGAGGGCTTTT.